Listed below are T cell receptor beta chains from one sample, sequenced in a study of blood T cell repertoires in COVID-19. Repertoires were generated with immunoSEQ multiplex PCR, while TCRdb's copy carries only in-frame clones and drops some. Altogether some 190,000 clones are present, 70% to 90% being singletons, with the ten largest covering approximately 4.6%. The sequenced sample was PBMCs or T cells enriched from blood (not recorded which). Receptors were obtained from a man aged 25 to 40 with acute COVID-19. Both conserved end residues are part of each CDR3. Fields, in order: clone size, V gene, D gene, J gene, CDR3 protein, CDR3 DNA. The D gene is left open where the match is weak. Clone size is not always given. Where it is, it says once, few, many or a class for expanded clones.

NA,TRBV12-3/TRBV12-4,NA,TRBJ2-7,CASSADSSYEQYF,TGTGCCAGCAGTGCGGACTCCTCCTACGAGCAGTACTTC
NA,TRBV27,NA,TRBJ1-5,CASSFTGYNQPQHF,TGTGCCAGCAGTTTTACAGGTTACAATCAGCCCCAGCATTTT
few,TRBV5-1,NA,TRBJ2-1,CASSLALRTLPSSYNEQFF,TGCGCCAGCAGCTTGGCCTTAAGGACACTGCCCAGCTCCTACAATGAGCAGTTCTTC
NA,TRBV7-2,TRBD1,TRBJ1-2,CASSLRAGGEYGYTF,TGTGCCAGCAGCTTACGGGCAGGGGGAGAATATGGCTACACCTTC
NA,TRBV7-9,NA,TRBJ1-1,CASSPGTEAFF,TGTGCCAGCAGCCCCGGGACTGAAGCTTTCTTT
NA,TRBV10-3,NA,TRBJ1-2,CAILDSGGRDGYTF,TGTGCCATCCTTGATTCGGGGGGAAGGGATGGCTACACCTTC
NA,TRBV4-2,TRBD2,TRBJ2-7,CASSQTVLAGDEQYF,TGTGCCAGCAGCCAGACCGTCCTAGCGGGGGATGAGCAGTACTTC
NA,TRBV20-1,NA,TRBJ1-2,CSASNEHSNYGYTF,TGCAGTGCTAGTAATGAGCACAGTAACTATGGCTACACCTTC
NA,TRBV10-2,NA,TRBJ1-1,CASSESGGSTEAFF,TGCGCCAGCAGTGAGTCGGGAGGGAGTACTGAAGCTTTCTTT
NA,TRBV25-1,TRBD1,TRBJ1-5,CASSDPTGAQHF,TGTGCCAGCAGTGATCCTACAGGGGCCCAGCATTTT
NA,TRBV5-1,TRBD1,TRBJ2-7,CASSLDRGQNEQYF,TGCGCCAGCAGCTTGGACAGGGGGCAGAACGAGCAGTACTTC
NA,TRBV3-1/TRBV3-2,TRBD1,TRBJ2-3,CASSQQGADTQYF,TGTGCCAGCAGCCAACAGGGGGCGGATACGCAGTATTTT
NA,TRBV5-1,NA,TRBJ1-1,CASSSHAGETAFF,TGCGCCAGCAGCTCCCATGCGGGGGAAACAGCTTTCTTT
NA,TRBV27,TRBD1,TRBJ2-5,CASSFFSPGQGITQYF,TGTGCCAGCAGTTTTTTCTCCCCGGGACAGGGGATTACCCAGTACTTC
NA,TRBV3-1/TRBV3-2,TRBD2,TRBJ2-2,CASSLTSGDTGELFF,TGTGCCAGCAGTCTGACTAGCGGAGACACCGGGGAGCTGTTTTTT
NA,TRBV9,TRBD2,TRBJ2-7,CASSPSGLREQYF,TGTGCCAGCAGTCCTAGCGGGTTACGCGAGCAGTACTTC
NA,TRBV28,NA,TRBJ1-6,CASRGERGNSPLHF,TGTGCCAGCAGGGGCGAAAGGGGGAATTCACCCCTCCACTTT
NA,TRBV18,TRBD1,TRBJ2-3,CASSGQGNTDTQYF,TGTGCCAGCTCGGGACAGGGGAACACAGATACGCAGTATTTT
NA,TRBV10-3,NA,TRBJ2-3,CANFGTPLRDTQYF,TGTGCCAACTTCGGGACTCCCCTTAGAGATACGCAGTATTTT
NA,TRBV18,NA,TRBJ2-2,CASSPQTTGDTGELFF,TGTGCCAGCTCACCACAGACCACAGGAGACACCGGGGAGCTGTTTTTT
NA,TRBV2,TRBD1,TRBJ1-5,CASSEGQGSNQPQHF,TGTGCCAGCAGTGAAGGACAGGGAAGCAATCAGCCCCAGCATTTT
NA,TRBV9,NA,TRBJ2-7,CASSPWGGQHEQYF,TGTGCCAGCAGTCCATGGGGGGGGCAGCACGAGCAGTACTTC
NA,TRBV10-1,NA,TRBJ1-1,CASSLTVRGTEAFF,TGCGCCAGCAGCCTGACAGTAAGGGGGACTGAAGCTTTCTTT
NA,TRBV5-1,NA,TRBJ1-2,CASSPGQSYGYTF,TGCGCCAGCAGCCCCGGACAGTCCTATGGCTACACCTTC
NA,TRBV2,TRBD1,TRBJ1-1,CASTGQGRKAFF,TGTGCCAGCACCGGACAGGGGAGAAAGGCTTTCTTT
NA,TRBV3-1/TRBV3-2,TRBD1,TRBJ1-6,CASSSTGGNSPLHF,TGTGCCAGCAGTTCTACAGGGGGTAATTCACCCCTCCACTTT
NA,TRBV7-2,TRBD1,TRBJ1-2,CASSFPGTGLVCTF,TGTGCCAGCAGCTTCCCCGGGACAGGGTTAGTGTGCACCTTC
NA,TRBV6-5,TRBD1,TRBJ1-6,CASSSRQGRNSPLHF,TGTGCCAGCAGTTCTAGACAGGGACGCAATTCACCCCTCCACTTT
NA,TRBV3-1/TRBV3-2,NA,TRBJ1-2,CASSQMTVNYGYTF,TGTGCCAGCAGCCAAATGACTGTTAACTATGGCTACACCTTC
NA,TRBV3-1/TRBV3-2,NA,TRBJ1-3,CASSETGLSGNTIYF,TGTGCCAGCAGCGAAACTGGGCTCTCTGGAAACACCATATATTTT
few,TRBV5-4,TRBD2,TRBJ2-3,CASSLGRLAGTDTQYF,TGTGCCAGCAGCTTGGGGAGGCTAGCGGGCACAGATACGCAGTATTTT
NA,TRBV10-2,NA,TRBJ1-1,CASSSDAGKAFF,TGCGCCAGTTCTTCCGATGCCGGGAAAGCTTTCTTT
NA,TRBV11-2,TRBD2,TRBJ2-3,CASSLALAVQDTQYF,TGTGCCAGCAGCCTTGCGCTAGCGGTGCAAGATACGCAGTATTTT
many,TRBV14,NA,TRBJ2-2,CASTLGGHTGELFF,TGTGCCAGCACGCTCGGAGGGCACACCGGGGAGCTGTTTTTT
NA,TRBV7-9,NA,TRBJ2-6,CASSTDGGPGANVLTF,TGTGCCAGCAGCACAGACGGGGGGCCTGGGGCCAACGTCCTGACTTTC
once,TRBV11-3,NA,TRBJ2-7,CASSLDFQYEQYF,TGTGCCAGCAGCTTAGATTTTCAATACGAGCAGTACTTC
NA,TRBV5-6,NA,TRBJ1-4,CASSFGRDQSNEKLFF,TGTGCCAGCAGCTTTGGCAGGGATCAGTCTAATGAAAAACTGTTTTTT
many,TRBV10-2,TRBD1,TRBJ1-1,CASSGAQGAREAFF,TGCGCCAGCAGTGGAGCCCAGGGGGCAAGGGAAGCTTTCTTT